This TCR beta chain is drawn from a study of CD8+CD57+ T cells in acquired aplastic anemia. Selection for sequencing was limited to patients who had shown CD8+CD57+ cell expansion by flow cytometry. Among the patients, none had received any therapy at the time of blood sampling. The V gene lost 5 bases and the J gene lost 3 bases, with 19 bases spanning the gap. Germline lookup yields CDR1 LNHDA and CDR2 SQIVND (reference sequence). The length of the CDR3 is 16 residues. Genomic DNA templated the TCR beta VDJ and CDR3 profiling. TCRdb redid the calling of the reads with MiXCR, one entry per CDR3 protein. The table has about 160,000 distinct CDR3 sequences, over 55% seen once.

This sequence originates from a human donor with aplastic anemia. Material for sequencing was sorted CD4+, CD8+, or CD8+CD57+ T cells (not recorded which) from PBMCs. The rearrangement uses TRBV19 and TRBJ1-1, with a tentative D call TRBD1 (6 bases). CDR3 region: CASSLRAGTPYTEAFF. The CDR3 DNA sequence: TGTGCCAGTAGTCTACGGGCCGGGACACCCTACACTGAAGCTTTCTTT.